This is a list of T cell receptor beta chains from one sample in a study of OX40 agonist ivuxolimab in advanced cancers. Assay used: immunoSEQ multiplex PCR; TCRdb lists only in-frame clones, some missing. The repertoire holds approximately 64,000 clones, with approximately 83% as singletons. The sequenced sample was CD4+ or CD8+ T cells sorted from blood, obtained in a trial of the OX40 agonist ivuxolimab. The receptors come from an adult with an advanced solid tumor such as melanoma, head and neck, liver or kidney cancer. Both conserved end residues are part of each CDR3. The D gene is left open where the match is weak. Size tells how often a clone was seen (once, few, many) or the class of an expanded clone, and some rows leave it out.

len	v_gene	d_gene	j_gene	abundance	CDR3nt	CDR3aa
13	TRBV27	-	TRBJ2-2	few	TGTGCCAGCAGTTCTTCCCCGACCGGGGAGCTGTTTTTT	CASSSSPTGELFF
15	TRBV5-8	TRBD1	TRBJ1-2	once	TGTGCCAGCAGCCCCGGGACAGGGTGGGGCTATGGCTACACCTTC	CASSPGTGWGYGYTF
15	TRBV9	TRBD1	TRBJ1-2	-	TGTGCCAGCAGGCCTAGACAGGGGGCGGACTATGGCTACACCTTC	CASRPRQGADYGYTF
15	TRBV18	TRBD2	TRBJ2-5	-	TGTGCCAGCTCACCACGGTCTAGCGGCCAAGAGACCCAGTACTTC	CASSPRSSGQETQYF
14	TRBV11-2	-	TRBJ1-3	-	TGTGCCAGCAGGTCCCTGAGCTCTGGAAACACCATATATTTT	CASRSLSSGNTIYF
15	TRBV4-1	-	TRBJ2-5	-	TGCGCCAGCAGCCAAGATAGGACACCGCAAGAGACCCAGTACTTC	CASSQDRTPQETQYF
11	TRBV2	-	TRBJ2-1	-	TGTGCCAGCAGTGGGACACCCCAGCAGTTCTTC	CASSGTPQQFF
12	TRBV6-6	-	TRBJ2-2	once	TGTGCCACGAGGGGTCACACCGGGGAGCTGTTTTTT	CATRGHTGELFF
13	TRBV30	-	TRBJ1-2	-	TGTGCGGTTTACAGGCTTCCCCTTGTCGGCTACACCTTC	CAVYRLPLVGYTF
10	TRBV20-1	-	TRBJ2-3	-	TGCAGTGCTAGAGACCTCACGCAGTATTTT	CSARDLTQYF
13	TRBV5-1	-	TRBJ2-7	-	TGCGCCAGCAGCTTGGAAGTCGACTACGAGCAGTACTTC	CASSLEVDYEQYF
20	TRBV5-8	-	TRBJ2-2	-	TGTGCCAGCAGCTTGTACAGCGGGACAACTTCCCCGATTTACACCGGGGAGCTGTTTTTT	CASSLYSGTTSPIYTGELFF
14	TRBV10-3	-	TRBJ1-2	few	TGTGCCATCACCGAAGGCGGAGCTAACTATGGCTACACCTTC	CAITEGGANYGYTF
13	TRBV5-1	-	TRBJ2-2	-	TGCGCCAGCAGCTTAACAAGCACCGGGGAGCTGTTTTTT	CASSLTSTGELFF
15	TRBV5-1	-	TRBJ2-1	once	TGCGCCAGCAGCTTGGCCCCAGGCTCCTACAATGAGCAGTTCTTC	CASSLAPGSYNEQFF
15	TRBV9	-	TRBJ1-4	-	TGTGCCAGCAGCGAGATGCCAGCAACTAATGAAAAACTGTTTTTT	CASSEMPATNEKLFF
14	TRBV5-6	-	TRBJ1-5	-	TGTGCCAGCAGCTTGCCCACTTATAATCAGCCCCAGCATTTT	CASSLPTYNQPQHF
16	TRBV9	TRBD1	TRBJ2-1	-	TGTGCCAGCACCCGGACAGGGGGCCGCCTTTACAATGAGCAGTTCTTC	CASTRTGGRLYNEQFF
12	TRBV6-6	-	TRBJ2-3	-	TGTGCCAGCAAAACGAAAACAGATACGCAGTATTTT	CASKTKTDTQYF
15	TRBV19	TRBD1	TRBJ1-2	-	TGTGCCAGTAGTATAGGACAGGGCGTTGGCTATGGCTACACCTTC	CASSIGQGVGYGYTF
13	TRBV6-5	TRBD1	TRBJ1-2	-	TGTGCCAGCAGTTACTTGACAGGGACTGGCTACACCTTC	CASSYLTGTGYTF
13	TRBV10-3	-	TRBJ1-1	-	TGTGCCATCAGTGAGTCCAGGGCTCCTAAAGCTTTCTTT	CAISESRAPKAFF
15	TRBV2	TRBD2	TRBJ2-7	once	TGTGCCAGCATTGTAAGCGGGAGGCGACCCTACGAGCAGTACTTC	CASIVSGRRPYEQYF
14	TRBV7-3	-	TRBJ2-6	once	TGTGCCAGCAGCTTGGACTCCGGGGCCAACGTCCTGACTTTC	CASSLDSGANVLTF
14	TRBV2	-	TRBJ2-2	-	TGTGCCAGCAGTGAAGCGCTGGACACCGGGGAGCTGTTTTTT	CASSEALDTGELFF
11	TRBV2	-	TRBJ2-7	-	TGTGCCAGCACGCTACACTACGAGCAGTACTTC	CASTLHYEQYF
13	TRBV28	-	TRBJ1-6	-	TGTGCCAGCAATGGGTGGGGGAATTCACCCCTCCACTTT	CASNGWGNSPLHF
14	TRBV18	-	TRBJ1-2	-	TGTGCCAGCTCAGCTTGGGACCGCTTGTATGGCTACACCTTC	CASSAWDRLYGYTF
14	TRBV5-1	-	TRBJ2-3	-	TGCGCCAGCAGCCCCCCGGCTAGCACAGATACGCAGTATTTT	CASSPPASTDTQYF
20	TRBV19	TRBD2	TRBJ2-6	-	TGTGCCAGTAGTTCCCAGCGCCTCGGGCTAGCGGAGCTCGGGGCCAACGTCCTGACTTTC	CASSSQRLGLAELGANVLTF
13	TRBV19	-	TRBJ1-1	-	TGTGCCAGTAGTATTACCATGAACACTGAAGCTTTCTTT	CASSITMNTEAFF
16	TRBV10-3	TRBD1	TRBJ2-2	-	TGTGCCATCAGTGACCCTCGGACAGGTAACACCGGGGAGCTGTTTTTT	CAISDPRTGNTGELFF
14	TRBV6-5	TRBD1	TRBJ2-2	-	TGTGCCAGCAGAGGACAGGGGGCGTCCGGGGAGCTGTTTTTT	CASRGQGASGELFF
17	TRBV29-1	TRBD2	TRBJ2-1	-	TGCAGCGCTGGAGCGGCGGGAGGCGGGAGCTCCTACAATGAGCAGTTCTTC	CSAGAAGGGSSYNEQFF
16	TRBV7-9	-	TRBJ1-5	-	TGTGCCAGCAGCTTAGGTAGTGAGAATAGCAATCAGCCCCAGCATTTT	CASSLGSENSNQPQHF
12	TRBV18	-	TRBJ2-7	-	TGTGCCAGCTCAACCCGTGCGTACGAGCAGTACTTC	CASSTRAYEQYF
14	TRBV6-5	-	TRBJ2-7	-	TGTGCCAGCAGTTACAGGCCAGGGACCTACGAGCAGTACTTC	CASSYRPGTYEQYF
11	TRBV7-9	-	TRBJ2-1	-	TGTGCCAGCAACCAGGGGGGTTGGACTTTCTTC	CASNQGGWTFF
14	TRBV5-1	-	TRBJ1-6	-	TGCGCCAGCAGCCGTGGGGCGGATAATTCACCCCTCCACTTT	CASSRGADNSPLHF
14	TRBV29-1	-	TRBJ1-2	-	TGCAGCGTTGAAGATCTTGAGGACAACTATGGCTACACCTTC	CSVEDLEDNYGYTF
15	TRBV10-3	-	TRBJ2-5	once	TGTGCCATCAGTCCGAAACAGGGTTCGGGAGAGACCCAGTACTTC	CAISPKQGSGETQYF
13	TRBV7-9	-	TRBJ2-7	-	TGTGCCAGCAGCCCCACCGGCTCCTACGAGCAGTACTTC	CASSPTGSYEQYF